The present T cell receptor beta chain was sequenced within a study of long-term antiretroviral therapy in people with HIV. Germline assignment: CDR1 SGHNT and CDR2 YYREEE (reference sequence). V was clipped by 0 bases and J by 6 bases, with 8 bases between them. This CDR3 has 13 amino acids. This clone has just one count. Its antigen is as yet unknown. Assay version v3.0 of immunoSEQ was used, and it was run at survey level. The repertoire was sequenced with immunoSEQ multiplex PCR; TCRdb's copy has only in-frame clones and lacks some. The sample records fewer than 40,000 clones, around 85% being singletons. Study-wide results and caveats: The study found narrower CDR3 length ranges in HIV repertoires than in controls.

The source is a woman aged 45-59 years with HIV. The chain carries TRBV5-4 and TRBJ2-3, with D unclear. Here the sequenced sample was unsorted PBMCs, taken 3.1 years after starting antiretroviral therapy. The CDR3 here is CASSLATTDTQYF. CDR3 coding DNA: TGTGCCAGCAGCTTGGCAACGACGGATACGCAGTATTTT.